The 29 T cell receptor beta chains listed next were all sequenced from one sample in a study of response to subunit inactivated influenza vaccine. TCRdb redid the calling of the RT-PCR reads with MiXCR, one entry per CDR3 protein. Of approximately 530,000 distinct CDR3 sequences in the sample, approximately 6.9% were seen once. The starting material was PBMCs from blood, obtained roughly 24 months after vaccination. These receptors were collected from a man between 50 and 69 years old who received an inactivated influenza vaccine.

The genes are TRBV29-1 and TRBJ2-3, with 11 positions matching TRBD2. The CDR3 runs 16 residues. Trimming at V came to 5 bases and at J to 2 bases, leaving 9 bases not matched to a gene. Germline CDR1 is SQVTM and CDR2 is ANQGSEA. The CDR3 here is CSVRGTSGGHTDTQYF. CDR3 sequence (DNA): TGCAGCGTTCGGGGAACTAGCGGGGGTCACACAGATACGCAGTATTTT.

This clonotype was found many times. This chain connects TRBV15 to TRBJ2-2, with D perhaps matching TRBD1 (6 bases). V was clipped by 7 bases and J by 2 bases, with 14 bases between them. Germline CDR1 is LNHNV and CDR2 is YYDKDF (reference sequence). The CDR3 is 15 residues long. The CDR3 region is CATKLGTHNTGELFF. As DNA, the CDR3 is TGTGCCACCAAGCTCGGGACACACAACACCGGGGAGCTGTTTTTT.

This clonotype was counted at least ten times. The chain uses TRBV5-1 and TRBJ2-5; 9 positions agree with TRBD1. This CDR3 has 14 amino acids. Trimming at V came to 4 bases and at J to 5 bases, leaving 6 bases not matched to a gene. Germline V lookup: CDR1 SGHRS, CDR2 YFSETQ. The chain's CDR3 is CASSIRGQGETQYF. In DNA, the CDR3 is TGCGCCAGCAGCATCAGGGGACAGGGCGAGACCCAGTACTTC.

This clonotype was counted a few times. The chain combines TRBV28 with TRBJ2-3; 7 positions agree with TRBD1. The V and J ends lost 10 bases and 2 bases, in that order; junction bases with no gene match: 9. The CDR3 consists of 14 residues. Germline values: CDR1 MDHEN, CDR2 SYDVKM. The CDR3 spells CAISGTENTDTQYF. CDR3 nucleotide sequence: TGTGCCATTTCCGGGACAGAGAACACAGATACGCAGTATTTT. The full variable domain, rest sourced from reference TRBV28 and TRBJ2-3, is DVKVTQSSRYLVKRTGEKVFLECVQDMDHENMFWYRQDPGLGLRLIYFSYDVKMKEKGDIPEGYSVSREKKERFSLILESASTNQTSMYLCAISGTENTDTQYFGPGTRLTVL.

This chain joins TRBV10-3 and TRBJ1-2, with 8 nucleotides matching TRBD1. V was clipped by 3 bases and J by 5 bases; unmatched bases: 2. Germline assignment: CDR1 ENHRY and CDR2 SYGVKD. The CDR3 length is 13 residues. The CDR3 loop reads CAISDNRGYGYTF. CDR3 DNA sequence: TGTGCCATCAGTGATAACAGGGGGTATGGCTACACCTTC.

The J gene is TRBJ2-5, the V gene TRBV7-8; D might be TRBD1 (5 bases). The CDR3 has 18 amino acids. Germline CDR1 SGHVS, CDR2 FQNEAQ. Trimming cost V 5 bases and J 1 base, with 23 bases left between them. In DNA, the CDR3 is TGTGCCAGCAGCCCCACGCGACGGACAAGGGGCGGCCAAGAGACCCAGTACTTC. Its protein is CASSPTRRTRGGQETQYF.

The rearrangement links TRBV6-2 or TRBV6-3 to TRBJ2-7; 10 bases are a match to TRBD2. J was trimmed by 11 bases and V by 6 bases; bases with no gene match: 7. CDR3 size: 12 residues. The germline V gene has CDR1 MNHEY and CDR2 SVGEGT. CDR3 amino acids: CASRPAGGPKYF. The CDR3 DNA reads TGTGCCAGCAGACCAGCGGGGGGGCCAAAGTACTTC.

This rearrangement joins TRBV20-1 to TRBJ2-1; D perhaps matches TRBD2 (6 bases). V lost 7 bases and J lost 8, with 21 bases in between. CDR1 and CDR2 (germline): DFQATT, SNEGSKA (reference sequence). The CDR3 sequence is 14 residues long. DNA of the CDR3: TGCAGTGGAACGCCATTGGGGGGTACTTATGAGCAGTTCTTC. It translates to CSGTPLGGTYEQFF.

A few counts support this clonotype. The chain uses TRBV20-1 and TRBJ1-1; 8 nucleotides match TRBD1. Germline CDR1 is DFQATT and CDR2 is SNEGSKA (reference sequence). After removal of 2 bases from V and 5 bases from J, the junction contained 4 bases not matched to a gene. This CDR3 contains 13 residues. The CDR3 DNA reads TGCAGTGCTAGAATACAGGGGGGGACTGAAGCTTTCTTT. Translating it yields CSARIQGGTEAFF.

This clonotype has more than one count but fewer than ten. The chain links TRBV20-1 to TRBJ2-1, with 8 bases aligning to TRBD1. J was trimmed by 2 bases and V by 4 bases; bases with no gene match: 10. CDR1 and CDR2 (germline): DFQATT, SNEGSKA (reference sequence). The CDR3 length is 16 residues. In DNA form, the CDR3 reads TGCAGTGCTAACAATCCCGGGACAGGTCCCTACAATGAGCAGTTCTTC. This encodes CSANNPGTGPYNEQFF.

This clonotype was seen repeatedly, ten times or more. CDR3 DNA: TGTGCCAGCGCTCGGACAGGGGGCTACACAGATACGCAGTATTTT. Protein: CASARTGGYTDTQYF. J is TRBJ2-3 and V is TRBV5-6; 11 bases are a match to TRBD1. This CDR3 has 15 amino acids. V lost 7 bases to trimming and J lost 2 bases; unmatched junction nucleotides: 6. The germline V gene encodes CDR1 SGHDT and CDR2 YYEEEE.

The chain has TRBV28 and TRBJ2-5; 9 bases align to TRBD1. The CDR3 is 16 residues long. Germline lookup yields CDR1 MDHEN and CDR2 SYDVKM. The ends lost 4 bases at V and 2 bases at J; junction bases unmatched: 8. CDR3 amino acids: CASSSRWDRDQETQYF. The CDR3 DNA reads TGTGCCAGCAGTTCCCGATGGGACAGGGATCAAGAGACCCAGTACTTC.

This clonotype appeared many times. As DNA, the CDR3 is TGTGCCATCAGTGGAATTGAAGCGGGGGGGAGTAATGAGCAGTTCTTC. The encoded protein is CAISGIEAGGSNEQFF. This chain links TRBV10-3 with TRBJ2-1, with 10 bases fitting TRBD2. CDR1 and CDR2 from the germline V gene are ENHRY and SYGVKD. V shed 4 bases, J shed 7 bases, and the junction held 10 bases outside the gene matches. CDR3 length equals 16 residues.

This clonotype was seen a single time. The rearrangement links TRBV4-2 to TRBJ2-7; D ambiguous. The ends were cut back, 0 bases at V and 6 bases at J, with 18 bases in the middle. The CDR3 covers 16 residues. Germline V gene sequence: CDR1 LGHNA, CDR2 YNFKEQ. CDR3 protein: CASSQDSWIKVSEQYF. The CDR3 DNA follows: TGTGCCAGCAGCCAAGATTCGTGGATCAAAGTGTCCGAGCAGTACTTC.

The table lists this clonotype with a few counts. The chain couples TRBV7-8 to TRBJ2-2, with 12 bases identical to TRBD2. The CDR3 consists of 18 residues. CDR1 and CDR2 (germline): SGHVS, FQNEAQ. The ends lost 1 base at V and 4 bases at J; junction bases unmatched: 7. Here the CDR3 reads CASSLVGLAGSGTGELFF. The CDR3, as DNA: TGTGCCAGCAGCTTAGTTGGACTAGCGGGATCGGGCACCGGGGAGCTGTTTTTT.

The rearrangement joins TRBV20-1 to TRBJ1-1; 8 nucleotides line up with TRBD1. CDR1 is DFQATT and CDR2 is SNEGSKA in the germline V gene (reference sequence). This CDR3 spans 18 amino acids. Trimming cost V 0 bases and J 4 bases; bases outside gene matches: 16. CDR3 DNA: TGCAGTGCTAGAGATAGTCTTCGGACAGGGCATTACGGCACTGAAGCTTTCTTT. This translates into CSARDSLRTGHYGTEAFF.

This clonotype has at least ten counts. The J gene is TRBJ1-3, the V gene TRBV2, with 7 bases aligning to TRBD1. Germline CDR1 reads SNHLY; CDR2 reads FYNNEI. The length of the CDR3 is 15 residues. V lost 6 bases to trimming and J lost 4 bases; unmatched junction nucleotides: 9. The CDR3 nucleotides read TGTGCCAGCAGCCTAAAAACAGGGGCAGGAAACACCATATATTTT. Protein sequence: CASSLKTGAGNTIYF. Using reference TRBV2 and TRBJ1-3 for the parts outside the CDR3, the full variable domain is EPEVTQTPSHQVTQMGQEVILRCVPISNHLYFYWYRQILGQKVEFLVSFYNNEISEKSEIFDDQFSVERPDGSNFTLKIRSTKLEDSAMYFCASSLKTGAGNTIYFGEGSWLTVV.

This clonotype was recorded at least ten times. This sequence joins TRBV5-1 and TRBJ2-3, with D possibly TRBD2 on 5 matching bases. The CDR3 consists of 14 residues. V was pared by 6 bases and J by 4 bases, with 15 bases between. The germline gives CDR1 SGHRS, CDR2 YFSETQ. CDR3 residues: CASTPWTGADTQYF. Written as DNA, the CDR3 is TGCGCCAGCACCCCGTGGACCGGGGCAGATACGCAGTATTTT.

V is TRBV7-3 and J is TRBJ2-2; 7 positions match TRBD2. V was clipped by 3 bases and J by 3 bases; unmatched bases: 4. The CDR3 covers 15 residues. Germline CDR1 and CDR2: SGHTA and FQGTGA. Here the CDR3 reads CASSFSSGYTGELFF. CDR3 DNA sequence: TGTGCCAGCAGCTTCTCTAGCGGCTACACCGGGGAGCTGTTTTTT.

V is TRBV12-3 or TRBV12-4 and J is TRBJ2-1; D not certain. The germline V and J ends were trimmed by 3 bases and 4 bases, with 7 bases remaining between them. The CDR3 is 13 amino acids. The CDR3 sequence: CASSFNNYNEQFF. DNA for the CDR3: TGTGCCAGCAGTTTCAATAATTACAATGAGCAGTTCTTC.

This clonotype was recorded at least ten times. This chain links TRBV20-1 with TRBJ2-3, with unresolved D. CDR1 is DFQATT and CDR2 is SNEGSKA in the germline V gene (reference sequence). The CDR3 spans 13 residues. V was cut by 7 bases and J by 1 base, with 12 bases left in between. The CDR3: CSVVSPGTDTQYF. For the CDR3, the DNA is TGCAGTGTAGTGAGCCCGGGCACAGATACGCAGTATTTT.

This clonotype was seen a few times. The chain employs TRBV3-1 and TRBJ1-5; D might be TRBD1 (5 bases). CDR3 length: 14 residues. The V end was cut by 1 base, the J end by 6 bases, with 10 bases between. Germline V gives CDR1 LGHDT, CDR2 YNNKEL (reference sequence). The CDR3 here is CASSQAGTSQPQHF. For the CDR3, the DNA is TGTGCCAGCAGCCAAGCCGGGACCTCTCAGCCCCAGCATTTT.

The rearrangement links TRBV20-1 to TRBJ2-7; a possible D gene is TRBD1 (6 bases). The CDR3 runs 14 residues. V lost 1 base, J lost 2 bases, and 12 bases lay in between. Germline V CDR1 and CDR2: DFQATT, SNEGSKA (reference sequence). DNA for the CDR3: TGCAGTGCTAGAGTACGACAGGACGCCTACGAGCAGTACTTC. Encoded protein: CSARVRQDAYEQYF.

This chain uses TRBV20-1 with TRBJ2-4; D unclear. Germline CDR1 is DFQATT and CDR2 is SNEGSKA (reference sequence). The ends were cut back, 2 bases at V and 0 bases at J, with 8 bases in the middle. This CDR3 has 14 amino acids. The CDR3 coding sequence is TGCAGTGCTAGACAGGACCCAGCCAAAAACATTCAGTACTTC. Its translation is CSARQDPAKNIQYF.

This clonotype was observed a handful of times. The gene calls are TRBV7-2 and TRBJ2-7; 7 nucleotides match TRBD2. V gave up 4 bases and J gave up 6 bases; unmatched junction bases: 15. This CDR3 is 16 amino acids long. Germline V gives CDR1 SGHTA, CDR2 FQGNSA. CDR3 nucleotides: TGTGCCAGCAGCTCAACTGGGGGGGGTTTTCTCGGCGAGCAGTACTTC. It codes for CASSSTGGGFLGEQYF.

The sample holds many counts of this clonotype. The chain combines TRBV5-1 with TRBJ2-7; D is possibly TRBD2 (5 bases). Trimming removed 1 base at V and 4 bases at J, with 21 bases between. The CDR3 consists of 17 residues. The V gene's germline CDR1 is SGHRS and CDR2 YFSETQ. The CDR3 nucleotides are TGCGCCAGCAGCTTGCTGAGCGGAGCCTCTACTGGATACGAGCAGTACTTC. Its protein is CASSLLSGASTGYEQYF.

This clonotype was counted ten times or more. V gene TRBV5-1 combines with J gene TRBJ2-7; 9 bases are shared with TRBD1. After removal of 4 bases from V and 5 bases from J, the junction contained 7 bases not matched to a gene. The CDR3 is 14 residues long. From germline, CDR1 is SGHRS and CDR2 YFSETQ. CDR3 sequence (DNA): TGCGCCAGCAGCCTGTGGACAGGGGAGGACGAGCAGTACTTC. Translating gives CASSLWTGEDEQYF.

This clonotype has at least ten counts. V and J are TRBV20-1 and TRBJ2-2, with D unresolved. CDR1 and CDR2 (germline): DFQATT, SNEGSKA (reference sequence). Trimming cost V 3 bases and J 2 bases, with 10 bases left between them. The length of the CDR3 is 14 residues. CDR3 protein: CSASAPVNTGELFF. CDR3 coding DNA: TGCAGTGCTAGCGCGCCGGTAAACACCGGGGAGCTGTTTTTT.

The chain uses TRBV5-1 and TRBJ1-1; D uncertain. Trimming stripped 1 base from V and 7 bases from J, with 11 bases between. The V gene's germline CDR1 is SGHRS and CDR2 YFSETQ. This CDR3 has 13 amino acids. As DNA, the CDR3 is TGCGCCAGCAGCTTGAGAGGGTTGGGTGAAGCTTTCTTT. Amino acids: CASSLRGLGEAFF.